This note documents a single TCR beta chain sequence. The source of the sample is a study of blood T cell repertoires in COVID-19. Across the study: The study drew acute and convalescent COVID-19 samples from the United States, Italy and Spain. Sources were T cells, B-cell-depleted T cells, or PBMCs; the material itself was cDNA or gDNA.

This CDR3 is built from 17 residues. CDR1 is SGHVS, CDR2 FNYEAQ, per germline. V gave up 1 base and J gave up 0 bases; unmatched junction bases: 8. Authors' analysis steps: Amplification of reference gene primers provided the estimated nucleated cell counts. The table came from immunoSEQ multiplex PCR; TCRdb's copy has only in-frame clones and leaves some out. Clonal size and the V and J genes are those of that table, whereas D and trimming came from the DNA. The data hold approximately 110,000 clones, with 70% to 85% observed a single time. V is TRBV7-6 and J is TRBJ2-7, with 8 bases lining up with TRBD2. Sequencing was done on a sample of peripheral blood. This receptor was obtained from a man in his 70s with active or convalescent COVID-19. The CDR3 DNA reads TGTGCCAGCAGCTTAGGTACAGGCGGGAGGAGCTCCTACGAGCAGTACTTC. Protein: CASSLGTGGRSSYEQYF.